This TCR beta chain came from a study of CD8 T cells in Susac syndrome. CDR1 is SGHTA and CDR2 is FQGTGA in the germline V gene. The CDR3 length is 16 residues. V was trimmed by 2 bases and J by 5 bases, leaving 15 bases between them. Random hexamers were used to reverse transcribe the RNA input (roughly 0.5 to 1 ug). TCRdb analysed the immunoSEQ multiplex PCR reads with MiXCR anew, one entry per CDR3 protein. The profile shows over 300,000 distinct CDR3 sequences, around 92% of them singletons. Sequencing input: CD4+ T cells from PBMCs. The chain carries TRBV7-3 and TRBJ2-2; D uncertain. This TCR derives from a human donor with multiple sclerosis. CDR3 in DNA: TGTGCCAGCAGCTTAGGTCTATCCGGCGTGACCGGGGAGCTGTTTTTT. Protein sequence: CASSLGLSGVTGELFF. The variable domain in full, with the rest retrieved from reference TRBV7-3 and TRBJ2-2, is GAGVSQTPSNKVTEKGKYVELRCDPISGHTALYWYRQSLGQGPEFLIYFQGTGAADDSGLPNDRFFAVRPEGSVSTLKIQRTERGDSAVYLCASSLGLSGVTGELFFGEGSRLTVL.